Below are 22 T cell receptor beta chains sequenced from a single sample in a study of T-cell reconstitution after alpha-beta-depleted transplantation in children. Unique molecular identifiers were built into the TCRbeta library. TCRdb passed the PCR reads through MiXCR, listing each CDR3 protein once. Among a few hundred thousand distinct CDR3 sequences listed, 7.5% to 10% were seen once. Source: PBMCs from the stem cell graft donor, taken from the stem cell graft. Receptors originate from a human donor who donated a stem cell graft to a child with SCID.

This clonotype was seen at least ten times. The chain has TRBV4-1 and TRBJ1-5, with D unclear. Germline V gene lookup returns CDR1 MGHRA and CDR2 YSYEKL. CDR3 length: 17 residues. V was trimmed by 4 bases and J by 2 bases, leaving 18 bases between them. Here the CDR3 DNA reads TGCGCCAGCAGCCGGAAGCCCCCCGGGGAGGGCAATCAGCCCCAGCATTTT. This gives the protein CASSRKPPGEGNQPQHF.

This clonotype was observed at least ten times. This sequence joins TRBV5-1 and TRBJ1-1; possible D gene TRBD1, 6 bases. Germline CDR1 and CDR2: SGHRS and YFSETQ. CDR3 size: 14 residues. The V end lost 0 bases, the J end lost 1 base, and 7 bases lay between the germline ends. The CDR3 DNA sequence: TGCGCCAGCAGCTTGGGGGGGGCGAACACTGAAGCTTTCTTT. Translated, it gives CASSLGGANTEAFF.

This clonotype was detected ten times or more. V gene TRBV5-1 combines with J gene TRBJ1-2, with a weak D call TRBD1 (5 bases). Germline CDR1 SGHRS, CDR2 YFSETQ. CDR3 length: 15 amino acids. Trimming left V 0 bases short and J 6 bases short, with 15 bases between. The CDR3 bases are TGCGCCAGCAGCTTGGCCGGGGGAGGTCTGGATGGCTACACCTTC. As protein: CASSLAGGGLDGYTF.

This clonotype was recorded at least ten times. V and J are TRBV15 and TRBJ2-2; D remains ambiguous. V shed 1 base and J shed 6 bases, with 6 bases lying between them. The germline CDR1 and CDR2 sequences are LNHNV and YYDKDF (reference sequence). The CDR3 contains 13 residues. The CDR3 sequence is CATSRVVAGELFF. CDR3 sequence (DNA): TGTGCCACCAGCAGAGTGGTCGCCGGGGAGCTGTTTTTT.

This clonotype was picked up many times. V and J are TRBV5-1 and TRBJ1-2; weak D call: TRBD1 (5 bases). The CDR3 runs to 13 residues. Trimming removed 4 bases from V and 6 bases from J, with 13 bases in between. Germline loops: CDR1 SGHRS, CDR2 YFSETQ. The CDR3 nucleotides read TGCGCCAGCAGCAGGGACCTGTGGAATGGCTACACCTTC. It is translated as CASSRDLWNGYTF.

The rearrangement uses TRBV7-2 and TRBJ2-2; D possibly uses TRBD1 or TRBD2 (6 bases each). This CDR3 spans 15 amino acids. Looked up from germline, CDR1 is SGHTA and CDR2 is FQGNSA. Trimming shortened V by 5 bases and J by 7 bases, and 17 bases separated the two germline ends. In DNA form, the CDR3 reads TGTGCCAGCAGCCGACCGGGGGCGAAAAGCGGGGAGCTGTTTTTT. As protein: CASSRPGAKSGELFF.

This clonotype was recorded a few times. The V gene is TRBV5-1, the J gene TRBJ1-5; D is unresolved. The CDR3 has 15 amino acids. V lost 2 bases and J 0 bases, leaving 9 bases between the germline ends. CDR1 is SGHRS and CDR2 is YFSETQ in the germline V gene. The chain's CDR3 is CASSFTRISNQPQHF. CDR3 DNA sequence: TGCGCCAGCAGCTTTACGAGGATTAGCAATCAGCCCCAGCATTTT.

This clonotype was detected many times. The chain uses TRBV7-9 and TRBJ2-3; D is unclear. V lost 3 bases and J 5 bases, leaving 6 bases between the germline ends. Germline CDR1 is SEHNR and CDR2 is FQNEAQ (reference sequence). This CDR3 comprises 12 residues. CDR3 sequence reads: CASSFLGDTQYF. CDR3 bases: TGTGCCAGCAGCTTTCTCGGAGATACGCAGTATTTT.

This clonotype was picked up many times. This chain links TRBV12-3 or TRBV12-4 with TRBJ2-7; the D gene is possibly TRBD2 (5 bases). V was shortened by 11 bases and J by 0 bases, with 14 bases between the two germline ends. The CDR3 length is 13 residues. The CDR3 loop reads CASNRAGSYEQYF. In DNA, the CDR3 is TGTGCCTCTAATCGGGCGGGCTCCTACGAGCAGTACTTC.

As to this clonotype: A read error may explain this, as a much larger clone is one base away. The chain joins TRBV20-1 to TRBJ1-1; D not certain. Deletions cut 2 bases from V and 0 bases from J, with 4 bases between. The CDR3 is 12 amino acids. CDR1 is DFQATT and CDR2 is SNEGSKA in the germline V gene (reference sequence). The CDR3 protein is CSARWVNTEAFF. DNA for the CDR3: TGCAGTGCTAGATGGGTGAACACTGAAGCTTTCTTT.

This clonotype was picked up many times. A junction boundary mismatches the germline segment, possibly from a read error. V gene TRBV3-1 combines with J gene TRBJ2-1; D might be TRBD1 (6 bases). The germline V gene has CDR1 LGHDT and CDR2 YNNKEL (reference sequence). This CDR3 comprises 13 residues. Here the CDR3 reads CASSQDSGRGTVF. The DNA for the CDR3 is TGTGCCAGCAGCCAAGATTCGGGCAGGGGCACGGTCTTC.

This clonotype came up many times. This chain connects TRBV20-1 to TRBJ1-2; no reliable D call. The CDR3 covers 14 residues. The germline V gene has CDR1 DFQATT and CDR2 SNEGSKA (reference sequence). V shed 2 bases and J shed 3 bases, with 13 bases lying between them. DNA of the CDR3: TGCAGTGCTAGAAGCGCAGAAGACCACTATGGCTACACCTTC. It yields the protein CSARSAEDHYGYTF.

In this sample, this clonotype turned up many times. The gene calls are TRBV7-2 and TRBJ2-7, with a weak D call TRBD2 (6 bases). Deletions cut 1 base from V and 2 bases from J, with 12 bases between. The germline CDR1 and CDR2 sequences are SGHTA and FQGNSA. The CDR3 covers 15 residues. CDR3 in DNA: TGTGCCAGCAGCTTAGTCGGAGGGGCGACCTACGAGCAGTACTTC. It codes for CASSLVGGATYEQYF.

At least ten counts were recorded for this clonotype. This rearrangement joins TRBV28 to TRBJ2-1; D is undetermined. CDR3 length: 12 residues. Looked up from germline, CDR1 is MDHEN and CDR2 is SYDVKM. The ends were cut back, 2 bases at V and 10 bases at J, with 9 bases in the middle. Written as DNA, the CDR3 is TGTGCCAGCAGTTTAGTACAGCGCGAGCAGTTCTTC. It specifies CASSLVQREQFF. The full variable domain, with the rest looked up from reference TRBV28 and TRBJ2-1, is DVKVTQSSRYLVKRTGEKVFLECVQDMDHENMFWYRQDPGLGLRLIYFSYDVKMKEKGDIPEGYSVSREKKERFSLILESASTNQTSMYLCASSLVQREQFFGPGTRLTVL.

This clonotype has a count of ten or more. The chain employs TRBV7-8 and TRBJ1-5; D is ambiguous. Germline V CDR1 and CDR2: SGHVS, FQNEAQ. The ends were cut back, 4 bases at V and 0 bases at J, with 13 bases in the middle. CDR3 length: 16 residues. This CDR3 reads CASSSLGWTSNQPQHF. In DNA form, the CDR3 reads TGTGCCAGCAGCTCACTCGGGTGGACTAGCAATCAGCCCCAGCATTTT.

This clonotype was observed many times. The chain employs TRBV7-2 and TRBJ1-1; TRBD1 is a possible D gene (5 bases). V lost 6 bases and J 5 bases, leaving 19 bases between the germline ends. CDR3 length: 15 amino acids. CDR1 SGHTA and CDR2 FQGNSA come from the germline V gene. Written as DNA, the CDR3 is TGTGCCAGCAGTCCGGGCGATCGCGGGGGGACTGAAGCTTTCTTT. Its protein is CASSPGDRGGTEAFF.

This clonotype was seen at least ten times. The rearrangement joins TRBV14 to TRBJ2-2, with no clear D. V lost 0 bases, J lost 1 base, and 9 bases lay in between. The CDR3 totals 16 residues. Germline CDR1 and CDR2: SGHDN and FVKESK. CDR3 sequence: CASSQEHPVNTGELFF. The CDR3 nucleotides are TGTGCCAGCAGCCAAGAACATCCTGTGAACACCGGGGAGCTGTTTTTT.

At least ten counts were recorded for this clonotype. The chain carries TRBV7-8 and TRBJ2-5, with D unresolved. V shed 1 base and J shed 2 bases, with 11 bases lying between them. The CDR3 runs to 15 residues. Germline V CDR1 and CDR2: SGHVS, FQNEAQ. CDR3 protein: CASSLVAPPQETQYF. In DNA, the CDR3 is TGTGCCAGCAGCTTAGTGGCTCCCCCTCAAGAGACCCAGTACTTC.

This clonotype was detected ten times or more. This chain uses TRBV7-9 with TRBJ1-1; TRBD1 matches 7 bases. The CDR3 covers 15 residues. Germline trimming cut 1 base from V and 0 bases from J; bases unmatched to any gene: 2. The V gene's germline CDR1 is SEHNR and CDR2 FQNEAQ (reference sequence). The DNA of the CDR3 is TGTGCCAGCAGCTTAGGAACAGGGGTGAACACTGAAGCTTTCTTT. Translating it yields CASSLGTGVNTEAFF.

Of note for this clonotype: A junction boundary mismatches the germline segment, possibly from a read error. V usage is TRBV3-1 and J usage is TRBJ1-2; 7 nucleotides match TRBD1. Germline-derived CDR1 and CDR2 are LGHDT and YNNKEL (reference sequence). The CDR3 runs 18 residues. CDR3 protein: CACSNPPGQTPSYYGYTF. Here the CDR3 DNA reads TGTGCCTGCAGCAACCCCCCGGGACAGACGCCGAGTTACTATGGCTACACCTTC. The full variable domain, completed using reference TRBV3-1 and TRBJ1-2, is DTAVSQTPKYLVTQMGNDKSIKCEQNLGHDTMYWYKQDSKKFLKIMFSYNNKELIINETVPNRFSPKSPDKAHLNLHINSLELGDSAVYFCACSNPPGQTPSYYGYTFGSGTRLTVV.

This clonotype was seen many times. This chain connects TRBV5-1 to TRBJ2-3; 9 positions match TRBD2. The germline CDR1 and CDR2 sequences are SGHRS and YFSETQ. This CDR3 region has 17 residues. The V gene end was trimmed by 1 base and the J gene end by 4 bases; junction bases not matched to a gene: 10. This CDR3 reads CASSLHKASGMADTQYF. CDR3 sequence (DNA): TGCGCCAGCAGCTTGCATAAGGCTAGCGGGATGGCAGATACGCAGTATTTT.

This clonotype showed up many times. This chain joins TRBV7-2 and TRBJ2-3; D possibly corresponds to TRBD1 (6 bases). The CDR3 has 17 residues. Germline V gene lookup returns CDR1 SGHTA and CDR2 FQGNSA. V lost 5 bases and J 0 bases, leaving 18 bases between the germline ends. This CDR3 is CASSLPRDTTSTDTQYF. The CDR3, as DNA: TGTGCCAGCAGCCTGCCCCGGGACACCACTAGCACAGATACGCAGTATTTT. Full variable domain (outside the CDR3, taken from reference TRBV7-2 and TRBJ2-3): GAGVSQSPSNKVTEKGKDVELRCDPISGHTALYWYRQSLGQGLEFLIYFQGNSAPDKSGLPSDRFSAERTGGSVSTLTIQRTQQEDSAVYLCASSLPRDTTSTDTQYFGPGTRLTVL.